This T cell receptor beta chain was documented in a study of OX40 agonist ivuxolimab in advanced cancers. For the study in its entirety: Ivuxolimab was an agonistic, fully human IgG2 monoclonal antibody directed against OX40 (CD134), a costimulatory receptor. Intravenous ivuxolimab was administered to patients every 2 weeks at six dose levels: 0.01, 0.1, 0.3, 1.5, 3 and 10 mg/kg. Of the roughly 54 dose-escalation patients, hepatocellular carcinoma was present in about 20, melanoma in around 15, renal cell carcinoma in 9 and head and neck cancer in 9. A male proportion of under 85% and a mean age of 60 years, ranging from 23 to 79, were recorded for the dose-escalation cohort. Patients were allowed to have had prior anti-PD-1, anti-PD-L1 or anti-CTLA-4 therapy, and around 41% of the dose-escalation patients had previously received checkpoint inhibitors. Partial responses occurred in three dose-escalation patients: two with cutaneous melanoma and one with hepatocellular carcinoma. The point of sequencing TCRbeta in the periphery was to test whether ivuxolimab changed TCR sequence diversity and drove clonal T-cell expansion. The monotherapy dose-escalation portion (N ≈ 50 patients) of the phase I ivuxolimab trial is reported in the paper. General study outcomes and caveats: In the 0.1-3.0 mg/kg groups, partial responders had among the lowest normalized peripheral clonal expansion, particularly in CD8+ T cells. Low levels of normalized T-cell clonal expansion were also seen in some patients who did not respond. The antigen specificity of the peripheral T cells that underwent clonal expansion was not determined. At doses from 0.1 to 3.0 mg/kg, clonal expansion was seen in both CD4+ and CD8+ blood T cells between baseline and week 6. On average, CD8+ T cells showed more expanded clones than CD4+ T cells after ivuxolimab.

A note on this clone: The specificity of this receptor is unknown. Base qualities are missing; no much larger clone stands one base away.

Genomic DNA was extracted from sorted cells for sequencing of the TCRbeta CDR3 region. The immunoSEQ Assay was used for sequencing of TCRbeta CDR3 regions. TCRdb's version of the immuneACCESS table is confined to in-frame rearrangements and falls short of the full clone set. An unresolved V gene accounts for under half of the shortfall where checked; the remainder is of unknown origin. Across this sample there are fewer than 90,000 clones, with about 88% seen only once. The biggest ten clones account for more than 0.3% of the sample. V gives up 0 bases and J gives up 11 bases, and the segment between their germline ends measures 10 bases. CDR1 and CDR2, looked up from the germline V gene (reference sequence), are MNHNY and SVGAGI. Inclusive of the bounding cysteine and phenylalanine, the CDR3 is 12 residues long. Only the CDR3 portion is preserved as DNA: 36 bases, with reading frame beginning at the first base.

Patients with autoimmune disease history or receiving systemic immunosuppression were excluded from the trial. Peripheral blood for TCR sequencing was collected from all dose cohorts at baseline, on cycle 4 day 1, and on cycle 7 day 1. Samples were obtained from an open-label, multicenter, first-in-human phase I dose-escalation trial of ivuxolimab. Adults with locally advanced or metastatic head and neck squamous cell, hepatocellular, melanoma or renal cell carcinoma were enrolled in the trial. Before TCR sequencing, CD4+ and CD8+ T cells were separately sorted from peripheral blood. The receptor comes from an adult with an advanced solid tumor such as melanoma, head and neck, liver or kidney cancer. This material consisted of CD4+ or CD8+ T cells sorted from blood, taken in a trial of the OX40 agonist ivuxolimab. This receptor chain uses TRBV6-6 and TRBJ1-1; the best D guess is TRBD1, with 6 bases matching. The CDR3 region: CASSYSRDNAFF. The DNA reads TGTGCCAGCAGTTACTCCCGGGACAATGCTTTCTTT.